The 17 T cell receptor beta chains reported below all come from one sample, sequenced in a study of CD8 T cells in ankylosing spondylitis. TCRdb called the 5' RACE reads again in MiXCR, with one record for every CDR3 protein. The table shows under 250,000 distinct CDR3 sequences, with roughly a tenth occurring only once. The sample was blood, either unsorted or a sorted T cell fraction (not recorded which). These receptor sequences come from a male donor with ankylosing spondylitis or in good health (not recorded which).

This clonotype was seen ten or more times. The J gene is TRBJ1-6, the V gene TRBV3-1; tentative D call: TRBD1 (6 bases). V was clipped by 10 bases and J by 7 bases, with 17 bases between them. CDR3 length equals 14 residues. The germline gives CDR1 LGHDT, CDR2 YNNKEL (reference sequence). CDR3 loop: CATRTASINSPLHF. The CDR3 nucleotides are TGTGCCACCAGGACAGCTTCAATCAATTCACCCCTCCACTTT.

This clonotype was observed many times. The chain links TRBV27 to TRBJ2-7; TRBD1 or TRBD2 may be the D gene (5 bases each). Germline CDR1 reads MNHEY; CDR2 reads SMNVEV (reference sequence). This CDR3 comprises 15 residues. V lost 5 bases and J lost 3, with 17 bases in between. The CDR3 bases are TGTGCCAGCAGTGTGAGCAGGGAGATACACTACGAGCAGTACTTC. Translated: CASSVSREIHYEQYF.

Turning to this clonotype: This may be a read error: a much more frequent sequence differs by one nucleotide. The V gene is TRBV5-1, the J gene TRBJ2-5, with TRBD2 matching over 13 bases. The CDR3 consists of 15 residues. Per germline, CDR1 SGHRS and CDR2 YFSETQ. V lost 4 bases to trimming and J lost 5 bases; unmatched junction nucleotides: 5. CDR3 nucleotides: TGCGCCAGCAGCATTGGACTAGCGGGAGTTGAGACCCAGTACTTC. As protein: CASSIGLAGVETQYF.

The count of this clonotype is one. The rearrangement joins TRBV7-7 to TRBJ2-2; 8 bases fit TRBD2. The V gene's germline CDR1 is SSHAT and CDR2 FNYEAQ (reference sequence). This CDR3 is built from 17 residues. V dropped 3 bases and J dropped 4; count of bases not matched to a gene: 10. Here the CDR3 reads CASSFVAGGGATGELFF. The CDR3, as DNA: TGTGCCAGCAGCTTTGTCGCGGGAGGCGGCGCCACCGGGGAGCTGTTTTTT.

The chain uses TRBV20-1 and TRBJ2-7; 7 bases agree with TRBD1. The CDR3 is 14 amino acids. J lost 3 bases, V lost 1 base, and 6 bases had no gene match. Germline V gene data show CDR1 as DFQATT and CDR2 as SNEGSKA (reference sequence). The CDR3 region is CSARGQGTDYEQYF. DNA of the CDR3: TGCAGTGCTAGAGGACAAGGGACAGACTACGAGCAGTACTTC.

This clonotype was seen many times. The V gene is TRBV5-1, the J gene TRBJ1-2; the D gene is possibly TRBD1 (5 bases). V lost 4 bases, J lost 4 bases, and 14 bases lay in between. CDR1 SGHRS and CDR2 YFSETQ come from the germline V gene. The CDR3 runs to 14 residues. CDR3 DNA: TGCGCCAGCAGCCTTGGGACCCGGGGCTATGGCTACACCTTC. Its translation is CASSLGTRGYGYTF.

This clonotype was counted at least ten times. The chain couples TRBV5-1 to TRBJ2-7; maybe TRBD1 (6 bases). The V end was cut by 0 bases, the J end by 3 bases, with 13 bases between. Germline CDR1 is SGHRS and CDR2 is YFSETQ. The CDR3 covers 15 residues. CDR3: CASSLVLDSYYEQYF. CDR3 in DNA: TGCGCCAGCAGCTTGGTTCTGGACAGCTACTACGAGCAGTACTTC.

This clonotype was seen a few times. The chain joins TRBV28 to TRBJ2-3, with 7 bases identical to TRBD1. Germline lookup yields CDR1 MDHEN and CDR2 SYDVKM. The CDR3 contains 16 residues. V shed 5 bases, J shed 0 bases, and the junction held 8 bases outside the gene matches. Written as DNA, the CDR3 is TGTGCCAGCAGTACCAGACAGGGAACTAGCACAGATACGCAGTATTTT. Amino acids: CASSTRQGTSTDTQYF.

In this sample, this clonotype turned up a few times. The CDR3: CASSLEAGGRFNEQYF. The CDR3 bases are TGTGCCAGCAGCTTGGAGGCTGGCGGGAGGTTCAACGAGCAGTACTTC. The gene calls are TRBV5-6 and TRBJ2-7, with TRBD2 identical over 8 bases. The CDR3 spans 16 residues. Germline CDR1 SGHDT, CDR2 YYEEEE. Unmatched junction bases numbered 10, after V lost 0 bases and J lost 5 bases.

The table lists this clonotype with a few counts. V is TRBV27 and J is TRBJ2-5, with unresolved D. The V gene lost 1 base and the J gene lost 4 bases, with 10 bases spanning the gap. In germline, CDR1 is MNHEY, CDR2 SMNVEV (reference sequence). CDR3 size: 14 residues. CDR3: CASSLFGRTETQYF. CDR3 coding DNA: TGTGCCAGCAGTTTATTTGGGCGGACAGAGACCCAGTACTTC.

Only a few counts were recorded for this clonotype. V is TRBV28 and J is TRBJ1-2, with TRBD1 matching over 7 bases. CDR3 length equals 15 residues. Germline V CDR1 and CDR2: MDHEN, SYDVKM. Germline trimming cut 5 bases from V and 3 bases from J; bases unmatched to any gene: 9. CDR3 residues: CASSLDRDRDYGYTF. In DNA, the CDR3 is TGTGCCAGCAGTCTCGACCGGGACAGAGACTATGGCTACACCTTC.

This clonotype was detected many times. The CDR3 loop reads CASSYSPGDISGNTIYF. Written as DNA, the CDR3 is TGTGCCAGCAGTTACTCGCCGGGAGATATCTCTGGAAACACCATATATTTT. The V call is TRBV6-5, the J call TRBJ1-3; D not certain. CDR3 size: 17 residues. Germline V gene data show CDR1 as MNHEY and CDR2 as SVGAGI. The ends were cut back, 0 bases at V and 0 bases at J, with 12 bases in the middle.

This clonotype was counted at least ten times. This chain uses TRBV5-1 with TRBJ2-2; D gene unclear. The CDR3 has 13 amino acids. V was trimmed by 3 bases and J by 7 bases, leaving 10 bases between them. Germline CDR1 and CDR2: SGHRS and YFSETQ. The CDR3 sequence: CASSSLRGGELFF. The CDR3 bases are TGCGCCAGCAGCTCACTAAGAGGCGGGGAGCTGTTTTTT.

The V and J genes are TRBV5-1 and TRBJ2-7; D gene uncertain. Deletions cut 0 bases from V and 5 bases from J, with 12 bases between. The CDR3 totals 14 residues. Germline values: CDR1 SGHRS, CDR2 YFSETQ. The CDR3 DNA is TGCGCCAGCAGCTTGGCTGACCCAGAGAACGAGCAGTACTTC. This gives the protein CASSLADPENEQYF.

The chain carries TRBV15 and TRBJ1-4; the match to TRBD1 covers 7 bases. Per germline, CDR1 LNHNV and CDR2 YYDKDF (reference sequence). With V trimmed by 0 bases and J by 6 bases, 10 bases remained unmatched. This CDR3 comprises 17 residues. CDR3 sequence: CATSRDLGQATYEKLFF. The CDR3 DNA is TGTGCCACCAGCAGAGATCTCGGACAGGCTACCTATGAAAAACTGTTTTTT.

Ten or more counts support this clonotype. The chain carries TRBV5-1 and TRBJ1-4; unclear D gene. Germline CDR1 and CDR2: SGHRS and YFSETQ. The CDR3 is made up of 12 amino acids. Trimming cost V 2 bases and J 10 bases, with 9 bases left between them. DNA for the CDR3: TGCGCCAGCAGCTTCCTAGGTGGAAAACTGTTTTTT. It codes for CASSFLGGKLFF.

This clonotype appeared a few times. The chain joins TRBV12-3 or TRBV12-4 to TRBJ2-1; 9 bases align to TRBD2. The CDR3 runs to 15 residues. V lost 5 bases and J lost 4; bases outside the gene matches: 6. CDR3 nucleotides: TGTGCCAGCAGTCCCGTAGCGGGAGTGTACAATGAGCAGTTCTTC. Its translation is CASSPVAGVYNEQFF.